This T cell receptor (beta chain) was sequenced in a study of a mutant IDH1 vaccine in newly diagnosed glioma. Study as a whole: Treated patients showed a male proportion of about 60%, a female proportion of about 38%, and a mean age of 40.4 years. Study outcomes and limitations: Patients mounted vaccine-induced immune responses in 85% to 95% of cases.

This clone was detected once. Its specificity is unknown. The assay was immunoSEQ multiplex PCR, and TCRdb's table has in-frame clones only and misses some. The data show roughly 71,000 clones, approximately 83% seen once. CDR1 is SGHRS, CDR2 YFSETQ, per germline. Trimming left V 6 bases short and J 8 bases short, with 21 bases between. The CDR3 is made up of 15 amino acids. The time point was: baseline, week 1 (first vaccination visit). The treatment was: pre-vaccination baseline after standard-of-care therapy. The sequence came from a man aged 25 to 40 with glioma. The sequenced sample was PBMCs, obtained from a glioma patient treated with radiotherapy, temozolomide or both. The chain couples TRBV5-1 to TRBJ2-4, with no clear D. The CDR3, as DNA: TGCGCCAGCACCTGGTCGGCTTCGGGTCAGGACATTCAGTACTTC. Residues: CASTWSASGQDIQYF.